Each of the 2 T cell receptor beta chains below was sequenced from the same sample in a study of blood T cell repertoires in COVID-19. Libraries were prepared by immunoSEQ multiplex PCR; TCRdb keeps only in-frame clonotypes and omits some of them. This table holds around 90,000 clones, 80% found once. Sequencing used peripheral blood. The receptors here all came from a human donor in a cohort sampled during active COVID-19.

The chain carries TRBV28 and TRBJ2-1; a possible D gene is TRBD2 (6 bases). CDR1 and CDR2 (germline): MDHEN, SYDVKM. Deletions cut 4 bases from V and 6 bases from J, with 13 bases between. The CDR3 runs 14 residues. CDR3 residues: CASSSGLRTNEQFF. Written as DNA, the CDR3 is TGTGCCAGCAGTTCGGGACTCCGGACCAATGAGCAGTTCTTC.

The CDR3: CAISESPGGRALYNEQFF. The DNA of the CDR3 is TGTGCCATCAGTGAGTCCCCCGGCGGGAGGGCCCTCTACAATGAGCAGTTCTTC. J is TRBJ2-1 and V is TRBV10-3; 9 bases are a match to TRBD2. The CDR3 is made up of 18 amino acids. Germline CDR1 is ENHRY and CDR2 is SYGVKD. V lost 0 bases and J lost 3; bases outside the gene matches: 9.